Below are 32 T cell receptor beta chains sequenced from a single sample in a study of human T cells and chemical hapten exposure. Time point given: patch test 3, about 24 weeks after DPC sensitization. The sample's treatment: therapeutic diphenylcyclopropenone sensitization with weekly scalp DPC. Via MiXCR, TCRdb re-called the RACE reads, giving one row per CDR3 protein. Of about 170,000 distinct CDR3 sequences in the sample, 25% to 35% were seen once. Sequences were derived from whole blood, sampled in connection with sensitization to the hapten diphenylcyclopropenone (DPC). The receptor source for this set is a woman aged 18-29 years with alopecia areata. Some clones in this sample may be carry-over from other donors' samples.

V is TRBV4-1 and J is TRBJ2-5; TRBD2 matches 11 bases. CDR1 is MGHRA and CDR2 is YSYEKL in the germline V gene. V gave up 1 base and J gave up 6 bases; unmatched junction bases: 7. CDR3 length: 16 residues. The CDR3 DNA sequence: TGCGCCAGCAGCCAAGGTCTAGCGGGGGGACTAAAGACCCAGTACTTC. Translated: CASSQGLAGGLKTQYF.

This clonotype came up a few times. The rearrangement uses TRBV20-1 and TRBJ1-1; D is possibly TRBD1 (6 bases). Per the germline V gene, CDR1 is DFQATT and CDR2 is SNEGSKA (reference sequence). The CDR3 contains 11 residues. Trimming took off 5 bases at V and 6 bases at J, with 10 bases between the two ends. CDR3 protein: CSASRTAEAFF. The CDR3 bases are TGCAGTGCTTCCCGGACAGCTGAAGCTTTCTTT.

For the CDR3, the DNA is TGTGCCAGCAGCTTAGGCAGCGAGACCCAGTACTTC. Protein product: CASSLGSETQYF. The J gene is TRBJ2-5, the V gene TRBV7-9; D gene unclear. Germline V gene lookup returns CDR1 SEHNR and CDR2 FQNEAQ (reference sequence). CDR3 length equals 12 residues. V was shortened by 1 base and J by 5 bases, with 5 bases between the two germline ends.

This chain links TRBV12-3 or TRBV12-4 with TRBJ2-5, with D hard to call. The V end lost 3 bases, the J end lost 9 bases, and 8 bases lay between the germline ends. This CDR3 comprises 11 residues. The CDR3 region is CASSLSSAQYF. The CDR3 nucleotides read TGTGCCAGCAGTTTGAGCTCGGCCCAGTACTTC.

The V and J genes are TRBV6-1 and TRBJ2-7, with D unclear. Germline assignment: CDR1 MNHNS and CDR2 SASEGT. This CDR3 is built from 16 residues. Trimming took 2 bases from V and 2 from J, leaving 16 bases between them. The CDR3 DNA sequence: TGTGCCAGCAGTGAATTTCGGGCCGAAAGCACCTACGAGCAGTACTTC. The encoded protein is CASSEFRAESTYEQYF.

This clonotype was seen a handful of times. This chain joins TRBV5-1 and TRBJ2-7; 14 bases fit TRBD2. The CDR3 spans 15 residues. Germline CDR1 SGHRS, CDR2 YFSETQ. The V and J ends lost 5 bases and 6 bases, in that order; junction bases with no gene match: 7. The CDR3 nucleotides are TGCGCCAGCAGTCCCGGGACTAGCGGGAGTAGCGAGCAGTACTTC. Its protein product is CASSPGTSGSSEQYF.

In this sample, this clonotype turned up a few times. The rearrangement joins TRBV20-1 to TRBJ2-7; 8 bases are a match to TRBD1. Germline CDR1 DFQATT, CDR2 SNEGSKA (reference sequence). This CDR3 region has 14 residues. Losses at the gene ends were 2 bases for V and 2 bases for J; bases not matched to a gene: 5. The CDR3: CSARRDRFPYEQYF. DNA for the CDR3: TGCAGTGCTAGAAGGGACAGGTTCCCCTACGAGCAGTACTTC.

J is TRBJ1-1 and V is TRBV6-5; 7 bases line up with TRBD1. V was pared by 7 bases and J by 2 bases, with 4 bases of the junction left unmatched. The germline V gene has CDR1 MNHEY and CDR2 SVGAGI. There are 13 residues in the CDR3. CDR3 nucleotides: TGTGCCAGCAACCGACAGGGTAACACTGAAGCTTTCTTT. Translating it yields CASNRQGNTEAFF.

A few counts support this clonotype. This chain connects TRBV10-3 to TRBJ2-7; tentative D call: TRBD1 (6 bases). The CDR3 consists of 16 residues. Looked up from germline, CDR1 is ENHRY and CDR2 is SYGVKD. The ends were cut back, 3 bases at V and 3 bases at J, with 18 bases in the middle. The CDR3 coding sequence is TGTGCCATCAGTGATTTTGGCGGACAGTTTGGCTACGAGCAGTACTTC. Its protein is CAISDFGGQFGYEQYF.

The chain couples TRBV2 to TRBJ2-3; unclear D gene. Between the trimmed V and J ends, which lost 8 bases and 0 bases, there was a span of 12 bases. The CDR3 has 14 residues. Germline V gene lookup returns CDR1 SNHLY and CDR2 FYNNEI. The CDR3 here is CASAMDGSTDTQYF. The CDR3 DNA sequence: TGTGCCAGCGCAATGGACGGAAGCACAGATACGCAGTATTTT.

This clonotype occurred a few times. The rearrangement links TRBV24-1 to TRBJ1-1; 8 bases are a match to TRBD1. Germline V gene sequence: CDR1 KGHDR, CDR2 SFDVKD. V shed 2 bases, J shed 6 bases, and the junction held 10 bases outside the gene matches. The CDR3 consists of 16 residues. The CDR3: CATSDSTGGPLAEAFF. CDR3 in DNA: TGTGCCACCAGTGATTCCACAGGGGGGCCTTTGGCTGAAGCTTTCTTT.

Only a few counts were recorded for this clonotype. The chain uses TRBV29-1 and TRBJ2-1, with D uncertain. CDR1 is SQVTM and CDR2 is ANQGSEA in the germline V gene. Trimming shortened V by 4 bases and J by 7 bases, and 8 bases separated the two germline ends. This CDR3 is built from 11 residues. The CDR3 is CSVAVGNEQFF. The CDR3 DNA reads TGCAGCGTTGCGGTGGGAAATGAGCAGTTCTTC.

The table lists this clonotype with a few counts. The genes are TRBV6-2 or TRBV6-3 and TRBJ1-5; D is unclear. Germline V lookup: CDR1 MNHEY, CDR2 SVGEGT. Trimming pared 4 bases from V and 1 base from J, leaving 8 bases between. The CDR3 loop spans 14 amino acids. This CDR3 reads CASSLRKSNQPQHF. CDR3 bases: TGTGCCAGCAGTTTAAGGAAGAGCAATCAGCCCCAGCATTTT.

This chain links TRBV25-1 with TRBJ2-5, with a possible D match to TRBD2 (5 bases). The CDR3 extends over 18 amino acids. In germline, CDR1 is MGHDK, CDR2 SYGVNS. With 0 bases removed from V and 4 bases from J, the gap between germline ends came to 21 bases. CDR3 DNA sequence: TGTGCCAGCAGTGAATATATGGCGTCGCGGGCGGGCGTAGAGACCCAGTACTTC. This gives the protein CASSEYMASRAGVETQYF. Full variable domain (remainder filled in from reference TRBV25-1 and TRBJ2-5): EADIYQTPRYLVIGTGKKITLECSQTMGHDKMYWYQQDPGMELHLIHYSYGVNSTEKGDLSSESTVSRIRTEHFPLTLESARPSHTSQYLCASSEYMASRAGVETQYFGPGTRLLVL.

The rearrangement joins TRBV5-8 to TRBJ2-7; TRBD2 is a possible D gene (7 bases). The V gene's germline CDR1 is SGHTS and CDR2 YDEGEE. The CDR3 consists of 16 residues. V was trimmed by 0 bases and J by 1 base, leaving 14 bases between them. The chain's CDR3 is CASSLGGGGRSYEQYF. In nucleotides, the CDR3 is TGTGCCAGCAGCTTGGGAGGCGGGGGCAGGTCCTACGAGCAGTACTTC.

The V call is TRBV5-1, the J call TRBJ1-1; no reliable D call. CDR1 is SGHRS, CDR2 YFSETQ, per germline. The CDR3 is 13 residues long. The V and J ends lost 5 bases and 2 bases respectively, with 10 bases between them. CDR3 nucleotide sequence: TGCGCCAGCAGATCCGGTGGTAACACTGAAGCTTTCTTT. It is translated as CASRSGGNTEAFF.

The chain links TRBV10-3 to TRBJ1-2; 8 bases fit TRBD1. With V trimmed by 8 bases and J by 6 bases, 5 bases remained unmatched. Germline CDR1 and CDR2: ENHRY and SYGVKD. The CDR3 is 12 amino acids. CDR3 residues: CAIAYRGDGYTF. CDR3 nucleotide sequence: TGTGCCATCGCCTACAGGGGGGATGGCTACACCTTC.

This chain links TRBV29-1 with TRBJ2-7, with D unresolved. The CDR3 length is 11 residues. The germline V gene encodes CDR1 SQVTM and CDR2 ANQGSEA. V lost 7 bases and J 6 bases, leaving 13 bases between the germline ends. The DNA for the CDR3 is TGCAGCGCCCCACTCGACGGCGAGCAGTACTTC. Protein sequence: CSAPLDGEQYF.

This chain links TRBV27 with TRBJ1-6; 11 bases are shared with TRBD1. This CDR3 has 15 residues. After removal of 5 bases from V and 8 bases from J, the junction contained 5 bases not matched to a gene. Germline V gene data show CDR1 as MNHEY and CDR2 as SMNVEV (reference sequence). The CDR3 region is CASSPWTGGDSPLHF. DNA of the CDR3: TGTGCCAGCAGTCCTTGGACAGGGGGCGATTCACCCCTCCACTTT.

This sequence joins TRBV4-3 and TRBJ2-7, with no clear D. Germline-derived CDR1 and CDR2 are LGHNA and YSLEER. V was trimmed by 1 base and J by 2 bases, leaving 9 bases between them. The CDR3 contains 14 residues. The DNA of the CDR3 is TGCGCCAGCAGCCAAGTAGGGTCTACCTACGAGCAGTACTTC. Translated: CASSQVGSTYEQYF.

V gene TRBV5-1 combines with J gene TRBJ2-6; D is undetermined. V was clipped by 1 base and J by 0 bases, with 8 bases between them. CDR3 length: 16 amino acids. Germline V lookup: CDR1 SGHRS, CDR2 YFSETQ. CDR3 in amino acids: CASSLSGSSGANVLTF. Written as DNA, the CDR3 is TGCGCCAGCAGCTTGTCAGGATCCTCTGGGGCCAACGTCCTGACTTTC.

This chain uses TRBV4-1 with TRBJ1-6, with D possibly being TRBD1 (6 bases). The CDR3 extends over 17 amino acids. The germline V gene encodes CDR1 MGHRA and CDR2 YSYEKL. Trimming pared 0 bases from V and 0 bases from J, leaving 9 bases between. The CDR3 DNA reads TGCGCCAGCAGCCAAGAGAGGGGGAGCTCCTATAATTCACCCCTCCACTTT. This translates into CASSQERGSSYNSPLHF.

This chain uses TRBV4-1 with TRBJ1-2; D is undetermined. V was pared by 6 bases and J by 4 bases, with 18 bases between. The CDR3 is 15 amino acids. CDR1 MGHRA and CDR2 YSYEKL come from the germline V gene. Here the CDR3 reads CASSPTRSQSYGYTF. The CDR3 coding sequence is TGCGCCAGCAGTCCCACTCGTTCGCAGTCCTATGGCTACACCTTC.

Many counts were recorded for this clonotype. V gene TRBV7-2 combines with J gene TRBJ2-7; a weak D match, TRBD2 (6 bases). The CDR3 length is 15 residues. Germline CDR1 is SGHTA and CDR2 is FQGNSA. V was pared by 1 base and J by 0 bases, with 10 bases between. The CDR3 nucleotides read TGTGCCAGCAGCTTAGGTGCGGGAAACTCCTACGAGCAGTACTTC. Its translation is CASSLGAGNSYEQYF.

This clonotype was counted only a few times. This rearrangement joins TRBV29-1 to TRBJ2-5; possibly TRBD1 for D (5 bases). This CDR3 is built from 14 residues. V shed 0 bases and J shed 1 base, with 9 bases lying between them. Germline loops: CDR1 SQVTM, CDR2 ANQGSEA. The CDR3 DNA sequence: TGCAGCGTTGAAGATCGAGACAGCCAAGAGACCCAGTACTTC. Translating gives CSVEDRDSQETQYF. The full variable domain, in which reference TRBV29-1 and TRBJ2-5 provide the parts outside the CDR3, is SAVISQKPSRDICQRGTSLTIQCQVDSQVTMMFWYRQQPGQSLTLIATANQGSEATYESGFVIDKFPISRPNLTFSTLTVSNMSPEDSSIYLCSVEDRDSQETQYFGPGTRLLVL.

This rearrangement joins TRBV11-2 to TRBJ2-5; D is unresolved. Looked up from germline, CDR1 is SGHAT and CDR2 is FQNNGV. V was shortened by 3 bases and J by 3 bases, with 14 bases between the two germline ends. The CDR3 runs 15 residues. CDR3 region: CASSLSPFWEETQYF. The CDR3 DNA follows: TGTGCCAGCAGCTTGAGCCCGTTTTGGGAAGAGACCCAGTACTTC.

V gene TRBV20-1 combines with J gene TRBJ1-2; the D gene is possibly TRBD1 (5 bases). CDR3 length: 13 residues. Germline CDR1 DFQATT, CDR2 SNEGSKA (reference sequence). The V and J ends lost 2 bases and 2 bases respectively, with 9 bases between them. The CDR3 sequence is CSARTGSNYGYTF. The CDR3 DNA is TGCAGTGCTAGAACAGGTTCCAACTATGGCTACACCTTC.

The chain carries TRBV11-2 and TRBJ1-1, with 8 nucleotides matching TRBD1. The trim removed 5 bases at V and 12 bases at J, leaving 14 bases unmatched. The CDR3 is 14 amino acids. Germline V gene data show CDR1 as SGHAT and CDR2 as FQNNGV. The CDR3 loop reads CASSKYRDRRLTFF. The CDR3 nucleotides are TGTGCCAGCAGCAAATATCGGGACAGGCGGCTAACTTTCTTT.

This clonotype was counted a few times. The rearrangement links TRBV20-1 to TRBJ2-7; D ambiguous. Germline CDR1 reads DFQATT; CDR2 reads SNEGSKA (reference sequence). Deletions cut 5 bases from V and 0 bases from J, with 14 bases between. This CDR3 is built from 14 residues. This CDR3 is CSALLSLSSYEQYF. The CDR3 DNA is TGCAGTGCTTTACTATCCCTTAGCTCCTACGAGCAGTACTTC.

This clonotype was counted at least ten times. This chain connects TRBV9 to TRBJ2-5; perhaps TRBD2 as D (6 bases). The germline CDR1 and CDR2 sequences are SGDLS and YYNGEE. The ends were cut back, 3 bases at V and 4 bases at J, with 10 bases in the middle. The CDR3 totals 13 residues. CDR3 sequence (DNA): TGTGCCAGCAGCGGGGGCGGGGCAGAGACCCAGTACTTC. Translating it yields CASSGGGAETQYF.

The rearrangement links TRBV29-1 to TRBJ1-1; D is unclear. CDR3 size: 10 residues. V dropped 6 bases and J dropped 4 bases, with 6 bases sitting between them. From germline, CDR1 is SQVTM and CDR2 ANQGSEA. The DNA of the CDR3 is TGCAGCGTGGAAACCACTGAAGCTTTCTTT. Amino acid sequence: CSVETTEAFF.

This clonotype was seen a few times. The chain combines TRBV19 with TRBJ2-2, with D possibly TRBD1 on 6 matching bases. Between the trimmed V and J ends, which lost 8 bases and 5 bases, there was a span of 15 bases. The CDR3 consists of 14 residues. The germline CDR1 and CDR2 sequences are LNHDA and SQIVND (reference sequence). CDR3 sequence reads: CASEATGMTGELFF. For the CDR3, the DNA is TGTGCCAGTGAGGCAACAGGGATGACCGGGGAGCTGTTTTTT.